This T cell receptor (beta chain) comes out of a study of technical replicates of blood from a handful of donors. Data came from immunoSEQ multiplex PCR; TCRdb stores just in-frame clones and leaves some out. This table holds 45,000 to 60,000 clones, 90% to 95% found once. The clonotype was recovered from a human donor in good health. Some clones in this sample may be carry-over from other donors' samples. Sequencing was done on a sample of PBMCs.

Here the CDR3 DNA reads TGTGCCAGCAGCACTTACAGGGGGCGGGATGGCTACACCTTC. The encoded protein is CASSTYRGRDGYTF. This chain connects TRBV5-4 to TRBJ1-2; the match to TRBD1 covers 9 bases. CDR1 and CDR2 from the germline V gene are SGHNT and YYREEE (reference sequence). The V gene end was trimmed by 4 bases and the J gene end by 6 bases; junction bases not matched to a gene: 7. The CDR3 spans 14 residues.